These T cell receptor beta chains were read from a single sample in a study of neoadjuvant nivolumab and ipilimumab in lung cancer. Assay: immunoSEQ multiplex PCR; the TCRdb copy retains only in-frame clones and omits some. The table records over 45,000 clones, around 89% of them present only once. Sequenced material: blood, taken before neoadjuvant nivolumab, alone or with ipilimumab. Source of these receptors: an adult with non-small cell lung cancer. Some clones in this sample may be carry-over from other donors' samples. The CDR3 runs from the conserved cysteine through the conserved F or W. The D gene is left open where the match is weak. Not every row has a clone size; where given, it reads once, few, many or a size class.

TRBJ1-2 | 11 | TRBV20-1 | - | - | CSASWGTGYTF | TGCAGTGCTAGTTGGGGAACTGGCTACACCTTC
TRBJ2-7 | 18 | TRBV13 | - | - | CASSFTGPRATEAYEQYF | TGTGCCAGCAGCTTCACCGGACCGCGGGCTACCGAAGCCTACGAGCAGTACTTC
TRBJ2-5 | 15 | TRBV5-1 | - | TRBD2 | CASSLRTSDQETQYF | TGCGCCAGCAGCTTGAGGACTAGCGACCAAGAGACCCAGTACTTC
TRBJ2-4 | 14 | TRBV5-6 | - | - | CASSLAGVENIQYF | TGTGCCAGCAGCTTGGCCGGGGTTGAAAACATTCAGTACTTC
TRBJ2-5 | 13 | TRBV7-2 | - | - | CASRPLGGETQYF | TGTGCCAGCAGACCTCTAGGGGGAGAGACCCAGTACTTC
TRBJ1-2 | 14 | TRBV19 | - | TRBD1 | CARTWDSFNYGYTF | TGTGCCAGGACCTGGGACAGTTTCAACTATGGCTACACCTTC
TRBJ1-5 | 15 | TRBV10-2 | - | TRBD1 | CASSETGGSNQPQHF | TGCGCCAGCAGTGAGACAGGGGGTAGCAATCAGCCCCAGCATTTT
TRBJ2-7 | 17 | TRBV5-1 | - | - | CASSMGLFRGGEDEQYF | TGCGCCAGCAGCATGGGGCTCTTCAGGGGAGGGGAGGACGAGCAGTACTTC
TRBJ2-5 | 15 | TRBV9 | - | TRBD2 | CASSVAGGRLETQYF | TGTGCCAGCAGCGTGGCGGGAGGGCGGTTGGAGACCCAGTACTTC
TRBJ2-7 | 11 | TRBV5-5 | few | - | CASSFSYEQYF | TGTGCCAGCAGCTTCTCCTACGAGCAGTACTTC
TRBJ2-7 | 13 | TRBV7-2 | - | - | CASSLSTTYEQYF | TGTGCCAGCAGCTTATCGACAACCTACGAGCAGTACTTC